This T cell receptor (beta chain) was sequenced during a study of cytomegalovirus exposure and HLA in healthy donors. Primers for the PCR totalled 60 Vbeta and 13 Jbeta. Here immunoSEQ multiplex PCR was the method, and the copy in TCRdb shows in-frame clones only, minus some. Among over 100,000 clones, about 74% were seen once, and the ten largest hold about 7.3%. As regards this clone: Its target is unknown.

Study observations and caveats: Researchers reportedly found TCR beta sequences accurately predicted most subjects' HLA-A and HLA-B alleles. Both high specificity and high sensitivity reportedly marked the classifier's diagnosis of cytomegalovirus status. In a later analysis, a missense DCLRE1C variant was linked to TCR beta V- and J-gene trimming.

Trimming took 2 bases from V and 2 from J, leaving 15 bases between them. The CDR3 totals 16 residues. The germline V gene encodes CDR1 LNHDA and CDR2 SQIVND (reference sequence). This clonotype was obtained from a male donor in good health and CMV-seronegative. The V and J genes are TRBV19 and TRBJ1-2; no firm D call. Source material: PBMCs. CDR3 DNA: TGTGCCAGTAGTATATCCTCGCTTACAGAGAACTATGGCTACACCTTC. Protein sequence: CASSISSLTENYGYTF.